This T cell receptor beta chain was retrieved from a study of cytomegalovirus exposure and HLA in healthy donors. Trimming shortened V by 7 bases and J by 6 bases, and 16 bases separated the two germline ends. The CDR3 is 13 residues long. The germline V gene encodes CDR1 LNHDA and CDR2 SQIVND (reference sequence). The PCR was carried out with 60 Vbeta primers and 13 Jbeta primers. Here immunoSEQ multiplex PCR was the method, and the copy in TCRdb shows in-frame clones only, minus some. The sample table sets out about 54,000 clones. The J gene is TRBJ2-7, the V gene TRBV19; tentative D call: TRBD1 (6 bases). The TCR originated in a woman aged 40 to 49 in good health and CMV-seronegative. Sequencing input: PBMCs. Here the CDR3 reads CASTGQGRGEQYF. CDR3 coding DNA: TGTGCCAGTACGGGACAAGGAAGAGGCGAGCAGTACTTC.